What follows are 32 T cell receptor beta chains derived from one specimen sequenced in a study of T cell responses to AZD1222 COVID-19 vaccine. Method: immunoSEQ multiplex PCR; TCRdb's copy keeps in-frame clones and lacks some. The table shows some 120,000 clones, with roughly 87% occurring only once. The sample was peripheral blood, taken 28 days after the second AZD1222 dose. These receptors were taken from an adult who received the AZD1222 COVID-19 vaccine.

Only a few counts were recorded for this clone. The chain is built from TRBV15 and TRBJ2-5; possibly TRBD1 for D (5 bases). V lost 2 bases to trimming and J lost 0 bases, with 10 bases between them. CDR3 length: 15 amino acids. Per germline, CDR1 LNHNV and CDR2 YYDKDF (reference sequence). In DNA, the CDR3 is TGTGCCACCAGCAGATTTAGGACAAACCAAGAGACCCAGTACTTC. This encodes CATSRFRTNQETQYF.

This clone was counted between two and nine times. This chain uses TRBV3-1 (or the pseudogene TRBV3-2) with TRBJ1-2; tentatively, D is TRBD1 (6 bases). The V end was cut by 3 bases, the J end by 4 bases, with 6 bases between. The germline V gene has CDR1 LGHDT and CDR2 YNNKEL (reference sequence). This CDR3 has 12 amino acids. CDR3 amino acids: CASSHRGYGYTF. In DNA, the CDR3 is TGTGCCAGCAGCCACAGGGGCTATGGCTACACCTTC.

This chain connects TRBV5-6 to TRBJ1-1, with D possibly matching TRBD1 (5 bases). With 0 bases removed from V and 4 bases from J, the gap between germline ends came to 13 bases. The CDR3 extends over 15 amino acids. Per the germline V gene, CDR1 is SGHDT and CDR2 is YYEEEE. The CDR3 is CASSLDRFSGTEAFF. CDR3 in DNA: TGTGCCAGCAGCTTGGACAGGTTTTCAGGCACTGAAGCTTTCTTT.

This rearrangement joins TRBV19 to TRBJ1-6; a possible D gene is TRBD1 (5 bases). This CDR3 contains 16 residues. V lost 4 bases and J 5 bases, leaving 15 bases between the germline ends. Germline V gene data show CDR1 as LNHDA and CDR2 as SQIVND (reference sequence). The CDR3: CASSTHAGGDNSPLHF. The CDR3 nucleotides are TGTGCCAGTAGTACCCACGCCGGGGGGGATAATTCACCCCTCCACTTT.

The chain links TRBV2 to TRBJ2-3; 13 nucleotides match TRBD2. Unmatched junction bases numbered 9, after V lost 7 bases and J lost 11 bases. This CDR3 is 14 amino acids long. Germline CDR1 and CDR2: SNHLY and FYNNEI. In nucleotides, the CDR3 is TGTGCCAGCACTCTCGGACTAGCGGGAGTGGGGCAGTATTTT. This translates into CASTLGLAGVGQYF.

V gene TRBV19 combines with J gene TRBJ2-7, with D perhaps TRBD2 (5 bases). Germline lookup yields CDR1 LNHDA and CDR2 SQIVND (reference sequence). V lost 5 bases, J lost 3 bases, and 5 bases lay in between. The CDR3 covers 11 residues. CDR3 bases: TGTGCCAGTAGTCGGGGCTACGAGCAGTACTTC. Translation: CASSRGYEQYF. The full variable domain, in which reference TRBV19 and TRBJ2-7 provide the parts outside the CDR3, is DGGITQSPKYLFRKEGQNVTLSCEQNLNHDAMYWYRQDPGQGLRLIYYSQIVNDFQKGDIAEGYSVSREKKESFPLTVTSAQKNPTAFYLCASSRGYEQYFGPGTRLTVT.

The gene calls are TRBV7-9 and TRBJ1-1; 9 nucleotides agree with TRBD1. Germline trimming cut 5 bases from V and 1 base from J; bases unmatched to any gene: 17. Germline V gene lookup returns CDR1 SEHNR and CDR2 FQNEAQ (reference sequence). The CDR3 runs to 19 residues. The CDR3 here is CASSHPVATGGRRNTEAFF. In DNA, the CDR3 is TGTGCCAGCAGCCACCCAGTAGCGACAGGGGGGAGAAGGAACACTGAAGCTTTCTTT.

The chain recombines TRBV5-5 with TRBJ2-1; 7 bases align to TRBD1. The germline CDR1 and CDR2 sequences are SGHKS and YYEKEE (reference sequence). This CDR3 is 15 amino acids long. The trim removed 4 bases at V and 2 bases at J, leaving 6 bases unmatched. The DNA for the CDR3 is TGTGCCAGCAGCCCCAGACAGGGCGCCTACAATGAGCAGTTCTTC. Protein product: CASSPRQGAYNEQFF.

V gene TRBV5-1 combines with J gene TRBJ2-7, with TRBD2 matching over 13 bases. V was clipped by 4 bases and J by 4 bases; unmatched bases: 11. The CDR3 has 17 amino acids. Germline V gives CDR1 SGHRS, CDR2 YFSETQ. This CDR3 reads CASSPGLAGAPGYEQYF. The CDR3 nucleotides are TGCGCCAGCAGCCCAGGACTAGCGGGAGCTCCGGGGTACGAGCAGTACTTC.

CDR3 bases: TGTGCCAGCAGCCTAAACATCCTAGCGGGGGGGCCCAGGACCCAGTACTTC. This translates into CASSLNILAGGPRTQYF. This rearrangement joins TRBV7-2 to TRBJ2-5; 12 positions match TRBD2. This CDR3 has 17 amino acids. J was trimmed by 7 bases and V by 5 bases; bases with no gene match: 14. CDR1 is SGHTA, CDR2 FQGNSA, per germline.

This clone was picked up a small number of times. The rearrangement joins TRBV7-9 to TRBJ2-1; possible D gene TRBD2, 5 bases. The V end was cut by 5 bases, the J end by 0 bases, with 14 bases between. This CDR3 contains 16 residues. Germline CDR1 is SEHNR and CDR2 is FQNEAQ (reference sequence). DNA for the CDR3: TGTGCCAGCAGCCCAGCTTTTGGGAGCTCCTACAATGAGCAGTTCTTC. Its protein is CASSPAFGSSYNEQFF.

The J gene is TRBJ2-1, the V gene TRBV18; 15 nucleotides agree with TRBD2. The CDR3 sequence is 16 residues long. The V segment lost 1 base and the J segment 7 bases; nucleotides outside the gene matches: 2. The V gene's germline CDR1 is KGHSH and CDR2 LQKENI. The CDR3 DNA reads TGTGCCAGCTCACCACTGGGACTAGCGGGAGGAAATGAGCAGTTCTTC. As protein: CASSPLGLAGGNEQFF. The full variable domain, completed using reference TRBV18 and TRBJ2-1, is NAGVMQNPRHLVRRRGQEARLRCSPMKGHSHVYWYRQLPEEGLKFMVYLQKENIIDESGMPKERFSAEFPKEGPSILRIQQVVRGDSAAYFCASSPLGLAGGNEQFFGPGTRLTVL.

The rearrangement uses TRBV29-1 and TRBJ2-7; D tentatively fits TRBD1 or TRBD2 (5 bases each). Germline CDR1 and CDR2: SQVTM and ANQGSEA. V dropped 6 bases and J dropped 12 bases, with 21 bases sitting between them. The CDR3 extends over 12 amino acids. DNA for the CDR3: TGCAGCGTCGACTCGGGACGTCTCGGCCTGTACTTC. Protein product: CSVDSGRLGLYF.

V usage is TRBV19 and J usage is TRBJ1-2; TRBD1 is a possible D gene (5 bases). The CDR3 covers 14 residues. Looked up from germline, CDR1 is LNHDA and CDR2 is SQIVND (reference sequence). V gave up 2 bases and J gave up 8 bases, with 15 bases separating them. CDR3 nucleotides: TGTGCCAGTAGTATAACCCCAACAAGGGACGGCTACACCTTC. Translation gives CASSITPTRDGYTF.

The gene calls are TRBV10-3 and TRBJ2-1, with 10 positions matching TRBD2. Germline CDR1 reads ENHRY; CDR2 reads SYGVKD. The J segment lost 4 bases and the V segment lost 3 bases, leaving 3 bases of the junction unmatched. This CDR3 is 15 amino acids long. Here the CDR3 reads CAISEQAGGYNEQFF. CDR3 DNA sequence: TGTGCCATCAGTGAACAAGCGGGGGGGTACAATGAGCAGTTCTTC.

V usage is TRBV5-5 and J usage is TRBJ1-2; D not resolved. The CDR3 is made up of 14 amino acids. The V and J ends lost 4 bases and 5 bases respectively, with 15 bases between them. Germline V gives CDR1 SGHKS, CDR2 YYEKEE (reference sequence). Written as DNA, the CDR3 is TGTGCCAGCAGCGTGGGATATAGGTCTTATGGCTACACCTTC. Amino acid sequence: CASSVGYRSYGYTF.

The chain joins TRBV27 to TRBJ1-4, with D perhaps matching TRBD1 (6 bases). Per germline, CDR1 MNHEY and CDR2 SMNVEV (reference sequence). This CDR3 has 15 residues. The V and J ends lost 3 bases and 8 bases respectively, with 16 bases between them. The CDR3 reads CASSLIRDTGEKLFF. CDR3 DNA: TGTGCCAGCAGTTTGATCCGGGACACAGGGGAAAAACTGTTTTTT.

The chain has TRBV2 and TRBJ2-7; D may be TRBD1 (5 bases). The germline V gene has CDR1 SNHLY and CDR2 FYNNEI. The CDR3 consists of 13 residues. V lost 5 bases to trimming and J lost 6 bases, with 14 bases between them. The CDR3 protein is CASSPVGAPEQYF. CDR3 coding DNA: TGTGCCAGCAGTCCCGTAGGGGCACCCGAGCAGTACTTC.

The rearrangement links TRBV5-1 to TRBJ2-3; 9 bases fit TRBD2. Germline V CDR1 and CDR2: SGHRS, YFSETQ. The V and J ends lost 0 bases and 2 bases, in that order; junction bases with no gene match: 4. The CDR3 length is 16 residues. CDR3 residues: CASSLGASGNTDTQYF. The CDR3 DNA reads as TGCGCCAGCAGCTTGGGTGCTAGCGGGAACACAGATACGCAGTATTTT.

The V and J genes are TRBV13 and TRBJ1-1, with a tentative D call TRBD1 (6 bases). In germline, CDR1 is PRHDT, CDR2 FYEKMQ (reference sequence). With 6 bases removed from V and 4 bases from J, the gap between germline ends came to 24 bases. The CDR3 has 17 residues. CDR3 DNA sequence: TGTGCCAGCAGTCGTCTCACGTCTACAGGGTGGGGCACTGAAGCTTTCTTT. Protein: CASSRLTSTGWGTEAFF.

V usage is TRBV7-9 and J usage is TRBJ1-3, with D possibly TRBD1 on 6 matching bases. The CDR3 spans 15 residues. The germline V gene has CDR1 SEHNR and CDR2 FQNEAQ (reference sequence). The V and J ends lost 5 bases and 0 bases respectively, with 11 bases between them. The CDR3 loop is CASSGQLSSGNTIYF. CDR3 DNA sequence: TGTGCCAGCAGCGGACAGCTAAGCTCTGGAAACACCATATATTTT.

The chain uses TRBV19 and TRBJ1-2; D unresolved. CDR1 and CDR2 from the germline V gene are LNHDA and SQIVND (reference sequence). Trimming pared 4 bases from V and 4 bases from J, leaving 7 bases between. The CDR3 sequence is 12 residues long. Here the CDR3 DNA reads TGTGCCAGTAGTACGGACCTCTATGGCTACACCTTC. Translating gives CASSTDLYGYTF.

This chain connects TRBV6-1 to TRBJ1-6; D gene ambiguous. V lost 2 bases, J lost 9 bases, and 11 bases lay in between. This CDR3 has 14 residues. The V gene's germline CDR1 is MNHNS and CDR2 SASEGT. The DNA of the CDR3 is TGTGCCAGCAGTGAATTTATAGGTTCTTCACCCCTCCACTTT. It yields the protein CASSEFIGSSPLHF.

This clone was detected only a few times. The gene calls are TRBV10-1 and TRBJ2-1; D may be TRBD2 (6 bases). Germline CDR1 WNHNN, CDR2 SYGVQD (reference sequence). The V gene lost 0 bases and the J gene lost 8 bases, with 14 bases spanning the gap. The length of the CDR3 is 15 residues. The CDR3 nucleotides are TGCGCCAGCAGTGAGTCGATTGCGACTAGTCATGAGCAGTTCTTC. Translating gives CASSESIATSHEQFF.

A single count supports this clone. The J gene is TRBJ2-7, the V gene TRBV2, with TRBD1 matching over 7 bases. Germline trimming cut 7 bases from V and 2 bases from J; bases unmatched to any gene: 8. CDR1 and CDR2 (germline): SNHLY, FYNNEI. The CDR3 loop spans 14 amino acids. The CDR3 sequence: CASNLGTAAYEQYF. CDR3 DNA sequence: TGTGCCAGCAATCTCGGGACAGCAGCCTACGAGCAGTACTTC.

The genes are TRBV21-1 and TRBJ1-1. TRBV21-1 is a listed pseudogene. The CDR3 contains 15 residues. The DNA for the CDR3 is TGTGCCAGCAGCAAAAAGGGAAGTATGAACACTGAAGCTTTCTTT. Translation gives CASSKKGSMNTEAFF.

The gene calls are TRBV6-5 and TRBJ1-2; D is undetermined. Germline V CDR1 and CDR2: MNHEY, SVGAGI. The CDR3 sequence is 13 residues long. V was cut by 4 bases and J by 4 bases, with 10 bases left in between. The CDR3 DNA is TGTGCCAGCAGTTCGACGGACGGCTATGGCTACACCTTC. The encoded protein is CASSSTDGYGYTF.

DNA of the CDR3: TGTGCCAGCAGTTTATCTAGGACAGGGGCAACCTATAGCAATCAGCCCCAGCATTTT. This encodes CASSLSRTGATYSNQPQHF. The chain recombines TRBV27 with TRBJ1-5; TRBD1 matches 9 bases. The CDR3 has 19 residues. Germline V lookup: CDR1 MNHEY, CDR2 SMNVEV (reference sequence). The junction had 9 bases not matched to a gene; V was cut back by 0 bases and J by 0 bases.

The chain has TRBV23-1 and TRBJ1-4; tentative D call: TRBD1 (6 bases). TRBV23-1 is flagged as an ORF with uncertain function. The CDR3 runs 15 residues. V was shortened by 0 bases and J by 10 bases, with 15 bases between the two germline ends. The CDR3 spells CASSQSMLRGGKLFF. The CDR3 DNA sequence: TGCGCCAGCAGTCAATCGATGCTCAGAGGGGGAAAACTGTTTTTT.

The rearrangement uses TRBV29-1 and TRBJ1-3, with 9 positions matching TRBD1. Germline V CDR1 and CDR2: SQVTM, ANQGSEA. This CDR3 contains 13 residues. After removal of 5 bases from V and 4 bases from J, the junction contained 3 bases not matched to a gene. The CDR3 here is CSVSGTGGNTIYF. The CDR3 DNA reads as TGCAGCGTTTCCGGGACAGGGGGAAACACCATATATTTT.

A note on this clone: The same CDR3 arises from other DNA sequences in this sample as well. The CDR3 bases are TGTGCCTGGAGTGTGGGGAGGAACACTGAAGCTTTCTTT. Translated, it gives CAWSVGRNTEAFF. The V gene is TRBV30, the J gene TRBJ1-1; D unclear. Germline-derived CDR1 and CDR2 are GTSNPN and SVGIG (reference sequence). V lost 0 bases and J lost 1, with 6 bases in between. The CDR3 runs to 13 residues. Complete variable domain (other parts from reference TRBV30 and TRBJ1-1): SQTIHQWPATLVQPVGSPLSLECTVEGTSNPNLYWYRQAAGRGLQLLFYSVGIGQISSEVPQNLSASRPQDRQFILSSKKLLLSDSGFYLCAWSVGRNTEAFFGQGTRLTVV.

The chain is built from TRBV4-2 and TRBJ2-1; 13 bases are a match to TRBD2. CDR1 and CDR2 from the germline V gene are LGHNA and YNFKEQ. The CDR3 consists of 15 residues. V dropped 4 bases and J dropped 5; count of bases not matched to a gene: 2. CDR3 sequence reads: CASSPGTSGNNEQFF. The CDR3, as DNA: TGTGCCAGCAGCCCCGGGACTAGCGGGAACAATGAGCAGTTCTTC.